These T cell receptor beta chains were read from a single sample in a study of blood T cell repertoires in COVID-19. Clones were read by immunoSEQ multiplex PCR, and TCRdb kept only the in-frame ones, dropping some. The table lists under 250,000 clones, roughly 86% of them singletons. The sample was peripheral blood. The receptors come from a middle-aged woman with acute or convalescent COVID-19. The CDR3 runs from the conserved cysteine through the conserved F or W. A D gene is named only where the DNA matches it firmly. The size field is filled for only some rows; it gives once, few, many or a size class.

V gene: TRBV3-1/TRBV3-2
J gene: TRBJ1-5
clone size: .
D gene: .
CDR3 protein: CASSQGAYQPQHF
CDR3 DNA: TGTGCCAGCAGCCAGGGGGCATATCAGCCCCAGCATTTT

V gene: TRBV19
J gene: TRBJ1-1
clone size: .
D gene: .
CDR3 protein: CASSIGGLNTEAFF
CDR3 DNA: TGTGCCAGTAGTATCGGGGGGCTGAACACTGAAGCTTTCTTT

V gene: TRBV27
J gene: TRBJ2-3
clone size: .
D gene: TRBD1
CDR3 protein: CASGRRTGLTDTQYF
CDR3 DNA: TGTGCCAGCGGGCGCCGGACAGGGTTGACAGATACGCAGTATTTT

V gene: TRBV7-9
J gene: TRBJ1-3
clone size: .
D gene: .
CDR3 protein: CASSPGQGNTIYF
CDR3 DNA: TGTGCCAGCAGCCCGGGACAAGGAAACACCATATATTTT

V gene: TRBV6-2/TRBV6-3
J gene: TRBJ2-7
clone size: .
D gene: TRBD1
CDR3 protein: CASSYHRGQGVREQYF
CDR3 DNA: TGTGCCAGCAGTTACCACCGGGGACAGGGGGTAAGAGAGCAGTACTTC

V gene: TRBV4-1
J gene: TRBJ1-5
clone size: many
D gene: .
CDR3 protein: CASSQVNLVPGERSNQPQHF
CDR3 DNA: TGCGCCAGCAGCCAAGTGAACCTCGTTCCGGGGGAAAGGAGCAATCAGCCCCAGCATTTT

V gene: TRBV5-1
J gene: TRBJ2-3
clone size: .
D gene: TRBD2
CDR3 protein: CASSLDGTSGSTSTDTQYF
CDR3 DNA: TGCGCCAGCAGCTTGGATGGGACTAGCGGGAGCACTAGCACAGATACGCAGTATTTT

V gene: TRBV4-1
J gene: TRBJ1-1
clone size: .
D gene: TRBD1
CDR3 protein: CASSQTGGRGDTEAFF
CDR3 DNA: TGCGCCAGCAGCCAGACAGGGGGCAGGGGGGACACTGAAGCTTTCTTT

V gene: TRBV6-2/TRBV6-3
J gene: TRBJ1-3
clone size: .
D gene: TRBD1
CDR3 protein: CASSYRGRPGNTIYF
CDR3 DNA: TGTGCCAGCAGTTACAGGGGGCGGCCTGGAAACACCATATATTTT

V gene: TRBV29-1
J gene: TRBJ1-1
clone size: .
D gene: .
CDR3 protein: CSVASTVNTEAFF
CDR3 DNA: TGCAGCGTTGCCTCCACAGTGAACACTGAAGCTTTCTTT

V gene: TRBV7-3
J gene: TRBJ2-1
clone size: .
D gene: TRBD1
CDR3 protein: CASSLDRGSYNEQFF
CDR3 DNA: TGTGCCAGCAGCTTAGACAGGGGCTCCTACAATGAGCAGTTCTTC

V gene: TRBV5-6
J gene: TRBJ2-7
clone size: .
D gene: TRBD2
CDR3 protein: CASSHLLAGGYEQYF
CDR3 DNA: TGTGCCAGCAGCCACCTCTTAGCGGGAGGCTACGAGCAGTACTTC

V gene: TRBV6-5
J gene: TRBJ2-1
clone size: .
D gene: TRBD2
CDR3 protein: CASSYGTSGGNEQFF
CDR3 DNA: TGTGCCAGCAGTTACGGTACTAGCGGGGGCAATGAGCAGTTCTTC

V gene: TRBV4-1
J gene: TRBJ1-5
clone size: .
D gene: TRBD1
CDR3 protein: CASSLPKGQGAFPQPQHF
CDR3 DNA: TGCGCCAGCAGCCTCCCTAAAGGACAGGGGGCTTTCCCACAGCCCCAGCATTTT

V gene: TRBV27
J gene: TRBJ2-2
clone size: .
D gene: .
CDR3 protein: CASSFFSGELFF
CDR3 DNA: TGTGCCAGCAGTTTTTTTAGCGGGGAGCTGTTTTTT